This TCR beta chain was documented in a study of T cell responses to AZD1222 COVID-19 vaccine. TCRdb's table, derived via immunoSEQ multiplex PCR, lists solely in-frame clones and lacks some. Among roughly 100,000 clones, roughly 90% were seen once, and the ten largest hold 5.1%. The CDR3 sequence is 10 residues long. In germline, CDR1 is SEHNR, CDR2 FQNEAQ (reference sequence). The V and J ends lost 11 bases and 8 bases respectively, with 12 bases between them. The clonotype originates from an adult in good health. Here the sequenced sample was peripheral blood, taken on day 0 of AZD1222 vaccination. J is TRBJ1-2 and V is TRBV7-9, with TRBD1 as a possible D gene (5 bases). CDR3 DNA: TGTGCCTCAGGCCGACAGGGCTACACCTTC. The encoded protein is CASGRQGYTF.